These 30 T cell receptor beta chains share one sample of origin, sequenced in a study of blood T cell repertoires in COVID-19. Profiling relied on immunoSEQ multiplex PCR, and the TCRdb table lists in-frame clones only, not all of them. This table holds about 100,000 clones, 70% to 90% found once. Sequencing was performed on peripheral blood. The receptors here all came from a man in his forties or fifties with active or convalescent COVID-19.

This sequence joins TRBV6-5 and TRBJ1-2; TRBD1 agrees at 7 bases. This CDR3 contains 12 residues. Germline CDR1 MNHEY, CDR2 SVGAGI. V shed 4 bases and J 4 bases; nucleotides not matched to a gene: 0. This CDR3 reads CASSWDSYGYTF. The CDR3 DNA follows: TGTGCCAGCAGTTGGGACAGCTATGGCTACACCTTC.

The chain combines TRBV10-3 with TRBJ1-4; a weak D match, TRBD1 (6 bases). Trimming left V 6 bases short and J 8 bases short, with 19 bases between. Germline-derived CDR1 and CDR2 are ENHRY and SYGVKD. The CDR3 length is 15 residues. CDR3 DNA: TGTGCCATCAGCCGGGGGGCAGCAGACCAGGAAAAACTGTTTTTT. Translation gives CAISRGAADQEKLFF.

In its sample, this clone was seen once. The CDR3 coding sequence is TGTGCCAGCAGCTTAGTAGTAGCGGCCTCCTACAATGAGCAGTTCTTC. Translated, it gives CASSLVVAASYNEQFF. This chain connects TRBV11-2 to TRBJ2-1; TRBD2 is a possible D gene (6 bases). There are 16 residues in the CDR3. V shed 1 base and J shed 0 bases, with 10 bases lying between them. CDR1 and CDR2 (germline): SGHAT, FQNNGV.

The V gene is TRBV24-1, the J gene TRBJ2-7, with D uncertain. V was trimmed by 2 bases and J by 7 bases, leaving 11 bases between them. Germline V gene data show CDR1 as KGHDR and CDR2 as SFDVKD. The CDR3 totals 13 residues. The DNA of the CDR3 is TGTGCCACCAGTGATTCCAACAAAGAAGAGCAGTACTTC. This translates into CATSDSNKEEQYF.

V and J are TRBV21-1 and TRBJ2-5; no DNA check was done on the table's D call, TRBD1. TRBV21-1 is annotated as a pseudogene. The CDR3 consists of 13 residues. As DNA, the CDR3 is TGTGCCAGCAGCAAAGTAGGGGGAGAGACCCAGTACTTC. It is translated as CASSKVGGETQYF.

The chain uses TRBV5-1 and TRBJ2-7; D may be TRBD2 (6 bases). Trimming took off 1 base at V and 5 bases at J, with 16 bases between the two ends. The CDR3 contains 15 residues. Germline CDR1 reads SGHRS; CDR2 reads YFSETQ. CDR3 sequence reads: CASSLYGTPRDEQYF. The DNA for the CDR3 is TGCGCCAGCAGCTTGTACGGGACTCCAAGGGACGAGCAGTACTTC.

The chain has TRBV19 and TRBJ1-5; D is perhaps TRBD1 (5 bases). The V end was cut by 1 base, the J end by 4 bases, with 14 bases between. The CDR3 has 16 amino acids. Germline V lookup: CDR1 LNHDA, CDR2 SQIVND (reference sequence). CDR3 sequence reads: CASSIVGKGANQPQHF. In DNA form, the CDR3 reads TGTGCCAGTAGTATAGTGGGGAAAGGGGCAAATCAGCCCCAGCATTTT.

The rearrangement joins TRBV19 to TRBJ2-1, with TRBD2 identical over 9 bases. Unmatched junction bases numbered 8, after V lost 3 bases and J lost 2 bases. The CDR3 runs 17 residues. Germline-derived CDR1 and CDR2 are LNHDA and SQIVND (reference sequence). The CDR3 is CASSIWSASGTYNEQFF. The CDR3 coding sequence is TGTGCCAGTAGTATTTGGTCGGCTAGCGGGACCTACAATGAGCAGTTCTTC.

In its sample, this clone was seen a few times. This sequence joins TRBV5-5 and TRBJ1-6; no definite D call. V was pared by 7 bases and J by 6 bases, with 17 bases between. The length of the CDR3 is 15 residues. CDR1 is SGHKS and CDR2 is YYEKEE in the germline V gene (reference sequence). The CDR3 DNA reads TGTGCCAGCCTTCGTCTGGTATCCGGTAATTCACCCCTCCACTTT. Protein sequence: CASLRLVSGNSPLHF.

The gene calls are TRBV29-1 and TRBJ1-1; 9 bases align to TRBD1. CDR3 size: 14 residues. Trimming cost V 7 bases and J 0 bases; bases outside gene matches: 6. Germline CDR1 SQVTM, CDR2 ANQGSEA. The CDR3 coding sequence is TGCAGCGAACGACAGGGGGGTATGAACACTGAAGCTTTCTTT. Encoded protein: CSERQGGMNTEAFF. Full variable domain (rest looked up from reference TRBV29-1 and TRBJ1-1): SAVISQKPSRDICQRGTSLTIQCQVDSQVTMMFWYRQQPGQSLTLIATANQGSEATYESGFVIDKFPISRPNLTFSTLTVSNMSPEDSSIYLCSERQGGMNTEAFFGQGTRLTVV.

The J gene is TRBJ2-4, the V gene TRBV11-3; no clear D gene. The V end lost 1 base, the J end lost 5 bases, and 9 bases lay between the germline ends. The CDR3 sequence is 14 residues long. Germline CDR1 is SGHNT and CDR2 is YENEEA. This chain's CDR3 is CASSLGGSQNIQYF. The DNA for the CDR3 is TGTGCCAGCAGCTTAGGAGGAAGCCAAAACATTCAGTACTTC.

This sequence joins TRBV30 and TRBJ1-2, with 10 bases identical to TRBD1. CDR1 and CDR2 from the germline V gene are GTSNPN and SVGIG (reference sequence). Trimming removed 3 bases from V and 2 bases from J; junction bases left unmatched: 0. CDR3 length: 13 residues. The CDR3 loop is CAWRGQGNYGYTF. DNA for the CDR3: TGTGCCTGGAGGGGACAGGGGAACTATGGCTACACCTTC.

V gene TRBV3-1 (or the pseudogene TRBV3-2) combines with J gene TRBJ2-7; TRBD1 aligns across 10 bases. J was trimmed by 7 bases and V by 5 bases; bases with no gene match: 5. Germline V gene sequence: CDR1 LGHDT, CDR2 YNNKEL (reference sequence). CDR3 length: 13 residues. The CDR3 loop reads CASSFLGQGEQYF. In DNA, the CDR3 is TGTGCCAGCAGCTTTCTGGGACAGGGGGAGCAGTACTTC.

The rearrangement uses TRBV5-4 and TRBJ2-5; D possibly corresponds to TRBD1 (5 bases). Trimming took 2 bases from V and 5 from J, leaving 10 bases between them. Looked up from germline, CDR1 is SGHNT and CDR2 is YYREEE (reference sequence). This CDR3 spans 13 amino acids. The CDR3 nucleotides are TGTGCCAGCAGCTTTACAGGAGAGGAGACCCAGTACTTC. Protein product: CASSFTGEETQYF.

CDR3 nucleotide sequence: TGTGCCAGCAGCCGGACAGGGGAAGGGGGCTACACCTTC. It yields the protein CASSRTGEGGYTF. This chain connects TRBV12-3 or TRBV12-4 to TRBJ1-2, with 9 bases fitting TRBD1. Losses at the gene ends were 6 bases for V and 8 bases for J; bases not matched to a gene: 7. The CDR3 has 13 amino acids.

This clone has more than one count but fewer than ten. This chain uses TRBV6-4 with TRBJ1-2; D not resolved. V dropped 6 bases and J dropped 3 bases, with 11 bases sitting between them. The CDR3 loop spans 13 amino acids. The germline gives CDR1 MRHNA, CDR2 SNTAGT. The CDR3 nucleotides are TGTGCCAGCAGCGCGCCTGAATACTATGGCTACACCTTC. Its protein is CASSAPEYYGYTF.

The CDR3 reads CASSPPSGRGDEQFF. CDR3 sequence (DNA): TGTGCCAGCAGCCCCCCCAGCGGGAGGGGGGATGAGCAGTTCTTC. The chain combines TRBV9 with TRBJ2-1, with TRBD2 matching over 10 bases. This CDR3 comprises 15 residues. Germline V gene sequence: CDR1 SGDLS, CDR2 YYNGEE. V gave up 4 bases and J gave up 8 bases; unmatched junction bases: 9.

V and J are TRBV29-1 and TRBJ2-7; the match to TRBD1 covers 8 bases. The CDR3 loop spans 12 amino acids. Germline loops: CDR1 SQVTM, CDR2 ANQGSEA. Trimming took 2 bases from V and 7 from J; bases not matched to a gene: 4. CDR3 sequence reads: CSVEQGAREQYF. The CDR3 DNA is TGCAGCGTTGAACAGGGGGCGAGGGAGCAGTACTTC.

This clone was seen just once. V is TRBV6-4 and J is TRBJ2-1, with D perhaps matching TRBD2 (6 bases). Trimming pared 3 bases from V and 9 bases from J, leaving 15 bases between. The V gene's germline CDR1 is MRHNA and CDR2 SNTAGT. This CDR3 comprises 14 residues. The CDR3 DNA follows: TGTGCCAGCAGTGAGGCATCTGGGGGGAGTGAGCAGTTCTTC. Protein: CASSEASGGSEQFF.

The chain carries TRBV7-3 and TRBJ2-3, with D maybe TRBD1 (5 bases). V was cut by 2 bases and J by 4 bases, with 10 bases left in between. Germline values: CDR1 SGHTA, CDR2 FQGTGA. The CDR3 is 14 amino acids. Here the CDR3 DNA reads TGTGCCAGCAGCTTAGGCAGGGTGCCAGATACGCAGTATTTT. Its translation is CASSLGRVPDTQYF.

The chain's CDR3 is CASRGLAAGTQYF. CDR3 nucleotides: TGTGCCAGCAGAGGCCTAGCGGCCGGTACGCAGTATTTT. The rearrangement uses TRBV12-3 or TRBV12-4 and TRBJ2-3; 7 nucleotides agree with TRBD2. Losses at the gene ends were 6 bases for V and 8 bases for J; bases not matched to a gene: 8. CDR3 length: 13 amino acids.

The rearrangement uses TRBV30 and TRBJ1-1, with D unresolved. This CDR3 contains 12 residues. V lost 2 bases and J 5 bases, leaving 9 bases between the germline ends. Germline assignment: CDR1 GTSNPN and CDR2 SVGIG (reference sequence). The DNA for the CDR3 is TGTGCCTGGAGTCCGGGTGGGACTGAAGCTTTCTTT. It is translated as CAWSPGGTEAFF.

The CDR3 here is CASSSHLTGNEQPQHF. The CDR3 nucleotides are TGTGCCAGCAGCTCACACCTTACAGGGAATGAGCAGCCCCAGCATTTT. The chain recombines TRBV7-8 with TRBJ1-5; D is possibly TRBD1 (6 bases). The germline CDR1 and CDR2 sequences are SGHVS and FQNEAQ. CDR3 length: 16 amino acids. V was pared by 4 bases and J by 7 bases, with 20 bases between.

V is TRBV5-1 and J is TRBJ2-2; 8 bases align to TRBD1. J gave up 5 bases and V 5 bases, and 2 bases lay outside the gene matches. Germline V gene sequence: CDR1 SGHRS, CDR2 YFSETQ. This CDR3 comprises 13 residues. DNA of the CDR3: TGCGCCAGCAGAACAGGGGGTACCGGGGAGCTGTTTTTT. This gives the protein CASRTGGTGELFF.

The chain couples TRBV15 to TRBJ2-7; 8 bases map to TRBD2. V trimming: 4 bases; J trimming: 11 bases; junction bases outside the gene matches: 7. The germline gives CDR1 LNHNV, CDR2 YYDKDF (reference sequence). CDR3 size: 12 residues. CDR3 sequence: CATSKVGGVKYF. CDR3 coding DNA: TGTGCCACCAGCAAGGTCGGGGGGGTGAAGTACTTC.

This clone was found a few times. J is TRBJ2-2 and V is TRBV9, with 7 bases identical to TRBD2. J lost 8 bases, V lost 4 bases, and 11 bases had no gene match. This CDR3 has 15 residues. Germline V CDR1 and CDR2: SGDLS, YYNGEE. The CDR3 DNA reads as TGTGCCAGCAGCCAACGAGCGGGAAACGTAGGGGAGCTGTTTTTT. Amino acids: CASSQRAGNVGELFF.

Points on this clone: Other nucleotide sequences in the sample specify the same CDR3. The chain couples TRBV29-1 to TRBJ2-4, with 7 bases matching TRBD2. The germline V gene has CDR1 SQVTM and CDR2 ANQGSEA. The CDR3 is 13 residues long. The trim removed 3 bases at V and 5 bases at J, leaving 4 bases unmatched. The CDR3, as DNA: TGCAGCGTTGAGGTTGGACTAGAAAACATTCAGTACTTC. Translation gives CSVEVGLENIQYF.

CDR3 sequence: CAWSVPTAGNLDTQYF. CDR3 coding DNA: TGTGCCTGGAGTGTCCCGACAGCGGGGAATTTGGATACGCAGTATTTT. This chain connects TRBV30 to TRBJ2-3; TRBD2 aligns across 7 bases. Germline V gene lookup returns CDR1 GTSNPN and CDR2 SVGIG (reference sequence). Trimming removed 0 bases from V and 6 bases from J; junction bases left unmatched: 12. CDR3 length: 16 amino acids.

This chain links TRBV27 with TRBJ2-5; 10 positions match TRBD2. The germline CDR1 and CDR2 sequences are MNHEY and SMNVEV (reference sequence). The CDR3 has 14 residues. V lost 6 bases and J lost 7; bases outside the gene matches: 8. For the CDR3, the DNA is TGTGCCAGCAGCCCCCCGAGCGGGAGGGGGACCCAGTACTTC. Its protein is CASSPPSGRGTQYF.

In the case of this clone: The conserved phenylalanine or tryptophan is not found at the CDR3 terminus, so this likely reflects a read error. The limits of the CDR3 on the DNA are not certain, so only TCRdb's listed CDR3 is given. The chain links TRBV28 to TRBJ2-7; the table gives TRBD1 as D, unverified against the DNA. Germline loops: CDR1 MDHEN, CDR2 SYDVKM. The CDR3 has 12 residues if both end residues are counted. The CDR3 loop reads CASSSNGQGASI.